These 31 T cell receptor beta chains came from one sample sequenced in a study of Ad26.COV2.S vaccination and SARS-CoV-2 variants. Treatment: some 20 received Ad26.COV2.S at low or high dose, single or two shots; about 5 received placebo; per-sample allocation not given. Sampling took place 63 days after the first vaccine or placebo injection. Clones were sequenced by immunoSEQ multiplex PCR, and TCRdb holds only the in-frame ones, with some missing. The sample contains some 460,000 clones, roughly nine tenths of which appear only once. The sample was peripheral blood, taken in a trial of Ad26.COV2.S vaccine versus placebo. The source of these receptors is a person aged 18 to 65 who received the Ad26.COV2.S COVID-19 vaccine or a placebo.

V is TRBV6-2 or TRBV6-3 and J is TRBJ1-5; TRBD1 is a possible D gene (6 bases). Per germline, CDR1 MNHEY and CDR2 SVGEGT. Trimming cost V 4 bases and J 4 bases, with 8 bases left between them. The CDR3 is 13 residues long. The CDR3 region has the DNA TGTGCCAGCAGTTGGACAGTTAATCAGCCCCAGCATTTT. It codes for CASSWTVNQPQHF.

This sequence joins TRBV10-3 and TRBJ2-7, with 10 bases fitting TRBD1. Germline CDR1 ENHRY, CDR2 SYGVKD. There are 13 residues in the CDR3. Trimming at V came to 7 bases and at J to 4 bases, leaving 4 bases not matched to a gene. In nucleotides, the CDR3 is TGTGCCATCACTGGGACAGGGGTTTACGAGCAGTACTTC. Protein sequence: CAITGTGVYEQYF.

The chain uses TRBV5-1 and TRBJ1-1; the match to TRBD1 covers 10 bases. Germline V gene lookup returns CDR1 SGHRS and CDR2 YFSETQ. Trimming took 3 bases from V and 4 from J; bases not matched to a gene: 6. The length of the CDR3 is 15 residues. The CDR3: CASSSRDRGGTEAFF. In DNA form, the CDR3 reads TGCGCCAGCAGCTCGAGGGACAGGGGAGGCACTGAAGCTTTCTTT.

Written as DNA, the CDR3 is TGCGCCAGCAGCTCCGGACTAGCGGCCAGCACAGATACGCAGTATTTT. Translation: CASSSGLAASTDTQYF. V is TRBV5-1 and J is TRBJ2-3; 10 bases line up with TRBD2. The germline gives CDR1 SGHRS, CDR2 YFSETQ. The CDR3 consists of 16 residues. With V trimmed by 3 bases and J by 0 bases, 4 bases remained unmatched.

The V and J genes are TRBV6-5 and TRBJ1-5, with 9 bases fitting TRBD1. Germline loops: CDR1 MNHEY, CDR2 SVGAGI. V shed 6 bases and J 1 base; nucleotides not matched to a gene: 4. The CDR3 loop spans 15 amino acids. The CDR3 reads CASRKQGASNQPQHF. For the CDR3, the DNA is TGTGCCAGCAGAAAACAGGGGGCCAGCAATCAGCCCCAGCATTTT.

A few counts support this clone. The CDR3: CASSEGQGHQPQHF. CDR3 coding DNA: TGTGCCAGCAGTGAGGGACAGGGCCATCAGCCCCAGCATTTT. The chain joins TRBV6-1 to TRBJ1-5; TRBD1 agrees at 9 bases. The germline CDR1 and CDR2 sequences are MNHNS and SASEGT. V lost 3 bases, J lost 5 bases, and 2 bases stayed unmatched. This CDR3 spans 14 amino acids.

The gene calls are TRBV7-9 and TRBJ2-7, with a tentative D call TRBD1 (5 bases). Trimming removed 6 bases from V and 0 bases from J, with 15 bases in between. There are 15 residues in the CDR3. From germline, CDR1 is SEHNR and CDR2 FQNEAQ (reference sequence). The DNA of the CDR3 is TGTGCCAGCAGTGAGGACACTATAAGCTCCTACGAGCAGTACTTC. This gives the protein CASSEDTISSYEQYF.

The chain carries TRBV4-2 and TRBJ2-7, with TRBD2 matching 11 bases. Trimming removed 5 bases from V and 7 bases from J; junction bases left unmatched: 10. Germline CDR1 LGHNA, CDR2 YNFKEQ. There are 15 residues in the CDR3. In DNA form, the CDR3 reads TGTGCCAGCAGCGCCCAAGGGGGACTAGCGGCGGAGCAGTACTTC. Its translation: CASSAQGGLAAEQYF.

The gene calls are TRBV7-2 and TRBJ1-2; D is unclear. Trimming cost V 4 bases and J 4 bases, with 10 bases left between them. Per germline, CDR1 SGHTA and CDR2 FQGNSA. The CDR3 is 13 residues long. CDR3 nucleotides: TGTGCCAGCAGCTCAAGCGGTTTCTATGGCTACACCTTC. Its translation is CASSSSGFYGYTF.

V gene TRBV27 combines with J gene TRBJ2-2; TRBD2 might be the D (7 bases). Germline V gene data show CDR1 as MNHEY and CDR2 as SMNVEV (reference sequence). The CDR3 totals 16 residues. With 3 bases removed from V and 6 bases from J, the gap between germline ends came to 17 bases. CDR3 in amino acids: CASSFSGGLLAGELFF. DNA for the CDR3: TGTGCCAGCAGTTTTTCGGGGGGCCTCCTAGCCGGGGAGCTGTTTTTT.

This sequence joins TRBV29-1 and TRBJ2-2; no clear D gene. The germline V gene has CDR1 SQVTM and CDR2 ANQGSEA. The CDR3 has 13 amino acids. Trimming cost V 4 bases and J 3 bases, with 9 bases left between them. CDR3 amino acids: CSVGKDHTGELFF. The DNA for the CDR3 is TGCAGCGTTGGTAAAGACCACACCGGGGAGCTGTTTTTT.

This sequence joins TRBV28 and TRBJ2-1; no reliable D call. Per the germline V gene, CDR1 is MDHEN and CDR2 is SYDVKM. The CDR3 runs 11 residues. The V gene lost 7 bases and the J gene lost 10 bases, with 11 bases spanning the gap. The CDR3 loop is CASKGPREQFF. CDR3 DNA sequence: TGTGCCAGCAAGGGTCCTCGGGAGCAGTTCTTC.

This clone has a single count. Other nucleotide sequences from this sample produce the same CDR3. V gene TRBV5-1 combines with J gene TRBJ2-1; D ambiguous. Trimming cost V 2 bases and J 1 base, with 7 bases left between them. The CDR3 has 14 residues. Germline values: CDR1 SGHRS, CDR2 YFSETQ. For the CDR3, the DNA is TGCGCCAGCAGCTTCGGTGGGTCCTACAATGAGCAGTTCTTC. It specifies CASSFGGSYNEQFF.

J is TRBJ1-1 and V is TRBV11-2, with D perhaps matching TRBD1 (5 bases). The CDR3 has 15 residues. CDR1 is SGHAT, CDR2 FQNNGV, per germline. V lost 2 bases to trimming and J lost 2 bases, with 12 bases between them. The CDR3 spells CASSLTPGTNTEAFF. Here the CDR3 DNA reads TGTGCCAGCAGCTTAACTCCAGGGACTAACACTGAAGCTTTCTTT.

This chain links TRBV7-9 with TRBJ2-5; possible D gene TRBD1, 5 bases. CDR1 and CDR2 from the germline V gene are SEHNR and FQNEAQ (reference sequence). The V gene lost 8 bases and the J gene lost 1 base, with 11 bases spanning the gap. This CDR3 has 13 amino acids. CDR3 region: CASGQGFQETQYF. In DNA form, the CDR3 reads TGTGCCAGCGGGCAGGGCTTCCAAGAGACCCAGTACTTC.

The chain uses TRBV7-2 and TRBJ1-4; TRBD1 aligns across 8 bases. The trim removed 5 bases at V and 7 bases at J, leaving 6 bases unmatched. From germline, CDR1 is SGHTA and CDR2 FQGNSA. The CDR3 runs to 14 residues. The CDR3 loop is CASSPDRGSEKLFF. CDR3 DNA: TGTGCCAGCAGCCCAGACAGGGGCAGTGAAAAACTGTTTTTT.

The V gene is TRBV18, the J gene TRBJ2-1, with TRBD2 as a possible D gene (6 bases). CDR1 and CDR2 (germline): KGHSH, LQKENI. This CDR3 has 16 residues. V was cut by 0 bases and J by 6 bases, with 15 bases left in between. The CDR3 nucleotides read TGTGCCAGCTCACCACCGGAGGGGAAGCGCTCCAATGAGCAGTTCTTC. As protein: CASSPPEGKRSNEQFF. The variable domain in full, with the rest retrieved from reference TRBV18 and TRBJ2-1, is NAGVMQNPRHLVRRRGQEARLRCSPMKGHSHVYWYRQLPEEGLKFMVYLQKENIIDESGMPKERFSAEFPKEGPSILRIQQVVRGDSAAYFCASSPPEGKRSNEQFFGPGTRLTVL.

This clone was seen only once. The chain uses TRBV27 and TRBJ1-2, with D possibly being TRBD1 (5 bases). The CDR3 length is 14 residues. The germline CDR1 and CDR2 sequences are MNHEY and SMNVEV (reference sequence). The V end was cut by 6 bases, the J end by 4 bases, with 15 bases between. CDR3 nucleotides: TGTGCCAGCAGGGGGGTTAGATTTGGCTATGGCTACACCTTC. The encoded protein is CASRGVRFGYGYTF.

J is TRBJ1-6 and V is TRBV3-1 (or the pseudogene TRBV3-2), with 7 bases lining up with TRBD1. After removal of 0 bases from V and 9 bases from J, the junction contained 8 bases not matched to a gene. Germline-derived CDR1 and CDR2 are LGHDT and YNNKEL (reference sequence). This CDR3 is built from 16 residues. The chain's CDR3 is CASSQDRGRGSSPLHF. CDR3 DNA sequence: TGTGCCAGCAGCCAAGATCGGGGCAGGGGGAGTTCACCCCTCCACTTT.

J is TRBJ2-7 and V is TRBV6-5, with 7 bases aligning to TRBD2. The V gene's germline CDR1 is MNHEY and CDR2 SVGAGI. The CDR3 length is 15 residues. V trimming: 6 bases; J trimming: 7 bases; junction bases outside the gene matches: 15. CDR3 sequence reads: CASRGQRGFPWEQYF. DNA of the CDR3: TGTGCCAGCAGAGGGCAGCGGGGCTTTCCTTGGGAGCAGTACTTC.

The CDR3 DNA follows: TGTGCCAGCAGAGTCGGGACGGCATATGGCTACACCTTC. This codes for CASRVGTAYGYTF. This chain uses TRBV6-5 with TRBJ1-2; D is possibly TRBD1 (5 bases). Germline V gene lookup returns CDR1 MNHEY and CDR2 SVGAGI. Trimming stripped 6 bases from V and 5 bases from J, with 13 bases between. This CDR3 spans 13 amino acids.

The V call is TRBV13, the J call TRBJ1-1, with TRBD1 as a possible D gene (5 bases). The CDR3 totals 13 residues. V was trimmed by 4 bases and J by 1 base, leaving 7 bases between them. Germline-derived CDR1 and CDR2 are PRHDT and FYEKMQ (reference sequence). The CDR3 loop is CASSSRANTEAFF. In DNA, the CDR3 is TGTGCCAGCAGCTCCAGGGCGAACACTGAAGCTTTCTTT.

V and J are TRBV7-9 and TRBJ2-1; D uncertain. The length of the CDR3 is 17 residues. Trimming left V 3 bases short and J 2 bases short, with 17 bases between. Germline lookup yields CDR1 SEHNR and CDR2 FQNEAQ (reference sequence). The CDR3 reads CASSFTRAVGAYNEQFF. CDR3 nucleotides: TGTGCCAGCAGCTTTACCCGGGCGGTCGGAGCCTACAATGAGCAGTTCTTC.

The chain uses TRBV4-1 and TRBJ2-7; 7 bases map to TRBD1. The CDR3 is 17 amino acids. Germline V gene lookup returns CDR1 MGHRA and CDR2 YSYEKL. V was pared by 1 base and J by 5 bases, with 14 bases of the junction left unmatched. CDR3 amino acids: CASSQVKGANSLHEQYF. DNA for the CDR3: TGCGCCAGCAGCCAAGTAAAGGGGGCGAACTCTCTCCACGAGCAGTACTTC.

V and J are TRBV28 and TRBJ2-7; D remains ambiguous. Deletions cut 3 bases from V and 6 bases from J, with 9 bases between. The CDR3 sequence is 12 residues long. The germline V gene has CDR1 MDHEN and CDR2 SYDVKM. The CDR3 sequence is CASSFRVGEQYF. CDR3 in DNA: TGTGCCAGCAGTTTTAGGGTGGGCGAGCAGTACTTC.

The chain links TRBV27 to TRBJ1-1, with a tentative D call TRBD1 (5 bases). Germline V gene sequence: CDR1 MNHEY, CDR2 SMNVEV (reference sequence). The CDR3 runs 13 residues. V was pared by 4 bases and J by 7 bases, with 13 bases between. The CDR3 spells CASSSTYGGEAFF. The CDR3 DNA reads as TGTGCCAGCAGTTCTACATATGGGGGTGAAGCTTTCTTT.

This clone was recorded a few times. The rearrangement joins TRBV2 to TRBJ1-2, with 7 bases identical to TRBD1. Germline trimming cut 5 bases from V and 4 bases from J; bases unmatched to any gene: 7. The germline CDR1 and CDR2 sequences are SNHLY and FYNNEI. The CDR3 extends over 14 amino acids. The CDR3 loop reads CASSRDRGAYGYTF. CDR3 nucleotide sequence: TGTGCCAGCAGTAGGGACAGAGGAGCCTATGGCTACACCTTC. Variable domain in full (rest from reference TRBV2 and TRBJ1-2): EPEVTQTPSHQVTQMGQEVILRCVPISNHLYFYWYRQILGQKVEFLVSFYNNEISEKSEIFDDQFSVERPDGSNFTLKIRSTKLEDSAMYFCASSRDRGAYGYTFGSGTRLTVV.

The V call is TRBV9, the J call TRBJ2-3, with 7 bases lining up with TRBD2. The V gene's germline CDR1 is SGDLS and CDR2 YYNGEE. Unmatched junction bases numbered 7, after V lost 0 bases and J lost 0 bases. This CDR3 comprises 17 residues. As DNA, the CDR3 is TGTGCCAGCAGCGTAGAGACGGGGGGACCGAGCACAGATACGCAGTATTTT. Residues: CASSVETGGPSTDTQYF.

The chain couples TRBV28 to TRBJ2-1; 8 positions match TRBD2. CDR1 is MDHEN, CDR2 SYDVKM, per germline. This CDR3 region has 13 residues. With 7 bases clipped from V and 5 bases from J, the junction kept 4 bases outside the gene matches. The CDR3 loop is CASIQRENNEQFF. The CDR3 bases are TGTGCCAGCATCCAGCGGGAGAACAATGAGCAGTTCTTC.

This chain connects TRBV27 to TRBJ2-1, with a tentative D call TRBD1 (6 bases). This CDR3 spans 16 amino acids. Looked up from germline, CDR1 is MNHEY and CDR2 is SMNVEV (reference sequence). V was shortened by 1 base and J by 2 bases, with 12 bases between the two germline ends. For the CDR3, the DNA is TGTGCCAGCAGTTTATTTCAGGGGTGGCCCTACAATGAGCAGTTCTTC. The encoded protein is CASSLFQGWPYNEQFF.

Concerning this clone: At the DNA level, this CDR3 is encoded by other sequences in the same sample as well. The chain employs TRBV28 and TRBJ1-1; 11 bases line up with TRBD1. Germline-derived CDR1 and CDR2 are MDHEN and SYDVKM. The CDR3 contains 14 residues. Unmatched junction bases numbered 1, after V lost 4 bases and J lost 3 bases. CDR3 residues: CASSSGQGDTEAFF. For the CDR3, the DNA is TGTGCCAGCAGTTCGGGACAGGGGGACACTGAAGCTTTCTTT.